This TCR beta chain was captured by sequencing in a study of control samples from healthy donors and cancer patients. The method was immunoSEQ multiplex PCR; TCRdb's version includes in-frame clones alone and lacks a portion of them. Here the sample spans about 110,000 clones, approximately 82% being singletons. CDR3 length equals 14 residues. Trimming pared 4 bases from V and 6 bases from J, leaving 13 bases between. The germline V gene has CDR1 SGHRS and CDR2 YFSETQ. What was sequenced was blood. The rearrangement links TRBV5-1 to TRBJ1-4, with D maybe TRBD1 (5 bases). The source is a man between 18 and 35 years old in good health. CDR3 nucleotide sequence: TGCGCCAGCAGCCGACAAGGGGACGATGAAAAACTGTTTTTT. It yields the protein CASSRQGDDEKLFF.